This T cell receptor beta chain is from a study of T cell responses to AZD1222 COVID-19 vaccine. Study findings and constraints: There were repertoire samples only from the period after the peak T cell response. CD4 TCRs covered the whole spike, strongest at regions 160-218 and 743-854.

This clone appeared a single time. Antigen: not known. TCRdb's copy holds only in-frame clones and misses some; the assay was immunoSEQ multiplex PCR. The sample lists some 130,000 clones, over 65% seen once, with about 4% in the top ten. This CDR3 region has 15 residues. The germline V gene encodes CDR1 SGHNT and CDR2 YENEEA. Germline trimming cut 5 bases from V and 1 base from J; bases unmatched to any gene: 6. The chain links TRBV11-3 to TRBJ2-3; 7 bases align to TRBD1. The receptor comes from an adult in good health. The source material was peripheral blood, sampled on day 0 of AZD1222 vaccination. The CDR3 is CASSIATGRTDTQYF. The CDR3 DNA reads TGTGCCAGCAGCATCGCGACAGGGCGCACAGATACGCAGTATTTT.